This T cell receptor (beta chain) was sequenced for a study of T cell responses to AZD1222 COVID-19 vaccine. Findings of the study overall: Donors were chiefly white British, with a greater number of females, and clonal diversity was perhaps underestimated.

From germline, CDR1 is LNHDA and CDR2 SQIVND (reference sequence). The CDR3 runs to 13 residues. V lost 7 bases and J 4 bases, leaving 13 bases between the germline ends. The repertoire was sequenced with immunoSEQ multiplex PCR; TCRdb's copy has only in-frame clones and lacks some. The sample has about 56,000 clones; approximately 86% are singletons. For this clone: What it recognizes is unknown.

This rearrangement joins TRBV19 to TRBJ1-2, with D unclear. This sample comprised peripheral blood, obtained 28 days after the second AZD1222 dose. The TCR was taken from an adult who received the AZD1222 COVID-19 vaccine. The CDR3 bases are TGTGCCAGTACTTGGTCCTCAATCTATGGCTACACCTTC. Amino acids: CASTWSSIYGYTF.